This TCR beta chain came from a study of relationships among human T cell subsets. Memory T cells were selected with anti-CD45RO beads from the CD45RA-negative fraction. The sample holds a few counts of this clonotype. Germline V lookup: CDR1 SGHAT, CDR2 FQNNGV. CDR3 length: 17 residues. The ends lost 6 bases at V and 0 bases at J; junction bases unmatched: 9. The T cell receptor alpha and beta CDR3 regions were amplified from mRNA by semiquantitative ARM-PCR. Tagged nested gene-specific primers were used first, then communal superprimers amplified exponentially. TCRdb independently ran MiXCR on the multiplex PCR reads; one entry per CDR3 protein. The sample consists of more than 7,000 distinct CDR3 sequences, about 50% of them appearing once.

Material: memory T cells sorted from blood. The J gene is TRBJ2-2, the V gene TRBV11-2, with TRBD2 identical over 8 bases. The clonotype originates from a man aged 35 to 55 in good health. The CDR3 bases are TGTGCCAGCAGACTGCGGCCAGCGGGAGCGAACACCGGGGAGCTGTTTTTT. Protein product: CASRLRPAGANTGELFF. Together with reference TRBV11-2 and TRBJ2-2, the CDR3 gives the full variable domain: EAGVAQSPRYKIIEKRQSVAFWCNPISGHATLYWYQQILGQGPKLLIQFQNNGVVDDSQLPKDRFSAERLKGVDSTLKIQPAKLEDSAVYLCASRLRPAGANTGELFFGEGSRLTVL.